The 22 T cell receptor beta chains below come from one sample, sequenced in a study of T cell repertoires in cytomegalovirus infection. Using its own MiXCR run on the reads, TCRdb lists one record per CDR3 protein. The sample consists of some 230,000 distinct CDR3 sequences, 20% to 25% of them appearing once. Sequenced input: CD8+ T cells from PBMCs. Receptor source: a human donor in good health (CMV status not recorded). Some clones in this sample may be carry-over from other donors' samples.

This clonotype appeared a single time. The gene calls are TRBV29-1 and TRBJ1-1; 7 bases are shared with TRBD1. The junction had 6 bases not matched to a gene; V was cut back by 5 bases and J by 0 bases. The CDR3 is 14 amino acids. Looked up from germline, CDR1 is SQVTM and CDR2 is ANQGSEA. The CDR3 spells CSVQTTGLNTEAFF. The CDR3 region has the DNA TGCAGCGTTCAAACGACAGGGTTGAACACTGAAGCTTTCTTT.

The chain combines TRBV29-1 with TRBJ1-3; D is perhaps TRBD1 (6 bases). The CDR3 is made up of 13 amino acids. CDR1 and CDR2 from the germline V gene are SQVTM and ANQGSEA. The ends were cut back, 7 bases at V and 0 bases at J, with 10 bases in the middle. Here the CDR3 reads CSAGDTSGNTIYF. CDR3 DNA sequence: TGCAGCGCCGGGGACACCTCTGGAAACACCATATATTTT.

About this clonotype itself: A clone one base away is much larger, so this may be a read error. No conserved phenylalanine or tryptophan is present at the end of the CDR3, so a read error is the likely explanation. The chain recombines TRBV29-1 with TRBJ2-1, with a weak D call TRBD1 (5 bases). Trimming took 1 base from V and 8 from J, leaving 9 bases between them. The CDR3 has 12 amino acids. Germline CDR1 reads SQVTM; CDR2 reads ANQGSEA. The CDR3 DNA follows: TGCAGCGTTGAAGTGGAAGGGGATGAGCAGTTCATC. Protein: CSVEVEGDEQFI.

This clonotype has a count of ten or more. The chain employs TRBV27 and TRBJ2-7, with D possibly being TRBD2 (6 bases). Per germline, CDR1 MNHEY and CDR2 SMNVEV (reference sequence). The V end was cut by 3 bases, the J end by 0 bases, with 15 bases between. CDR3 length: 16 residues. CDR3 sequence reads: CASSLSATGSSYEQYF. CDR3 bases: TGTGCCAGCAGTTTGTCGGCGACCGGGAGCTCCTACGAGCAGTACTTC.

The rearrangement uses TRBV20-1 and TRBJ2-1; 14 positions agree with TRBD2. The CDR3 extends over 14 amino acids. V was pared by 3 bases and J by 10 bases, with 5 bases of the junction left unmatched. The germline V gene encodes CDR1 DFQATT and CDR2 SNEGSKA (reference sequence). CDR3 nucleotides: TGCAGTGCTAGGGGACTAGCGGGGGTAGGGGAGCAGTTCTTC. Translation gives CSARGLAGVGEQFF.

This clonotype was seen many times. In nucleotides, the CDR3 is TGCAGTGCTAGAGATAGTCTCGCGACTTCACGGAACTATGGCTACACCTTC. Amino acids: CSARDSLATSRNYGYTF. The chain combines TRBV20-1 with TRBJ1-2; D is uncertain. There are 17 residues in the CDR3. From germline, CDR1 is DFQATT and CDR2 SNEGSKA (reference sequence). V was trimmed by 0 bases and J by 2 bases, leaving 19 bases between them.

This clonotype showed up just a few times. The gene calls are TRBV29-1 and TRBJ2-1; TRBD1 agrees at 11 bases. V shed 3 bases, J shed 1 base, and the junction held 8 bases outside the gene matches. Germline V CDR1 and CDR2: SQVTM, ANQGSEA. This CDR3 has 17 amino acids. The CDR3 DNA is TGCAGCGTTGAGGGGACAGGGGGATTCGGATCCTACAATGAGCAGTTCTTC. The encoded protein is CSVEGTGGFGSYNEQFF.

Only a few counts were recorded for this clonotype. This rearrangement joins TRBV29-1 to TRBJ2-3; D is uncertain. Germline V gene lookup returns CDR1 SQVTM and CDR2 ANQGSEA. CDR3 length equals 15 residues. Trimming took off 2 bases at V and 4 bases at J, with 16 bases between the two ends. The CDR3 loop is CSVEFWTGSPDTQYF. CDR3 DNA sequence: TGCAGCGTTGAATTTTGGACCGGCTCCCCAGATACGCAGTATTTT.

This clonotype was observed at least ten times. The rearrangement links TRBV5-6 to TRBJ2-1; 14 bases agree with TRBD2. The CDR3 is made up of 15 amino acids. With 4 bases clipped from V and 8 bases from J, the junction kept 5 bases outside the gene matches. CDR1 is SGHDT, CDR2 YYEEEE, per germline. Here the CDR3 reads CASSGGLAGVDEQFF. The CDR3 DNA reads TGTGCCAGCAGCGGGGGACTAGCGGGGGTCGATGAGCAGTTCTTC.

The V call is TRBV4-2, the J call TRBJ2-7, with a tentative D call TRBD1 (6 bases). Germline V gene data show CDR1 as LGHNA and CDR2 as YNFKEQ. Trimming shortened V by 0 bases and J by 3 bases, and 18 bases separated the two germline ends. This CDR3 spans 17 amino acids. The CDR3 protein is CASSQEHLQGLNYEQYF. As DNA, the CDR3 is TGTGCCAGCAGCCAAGAGCACCTACAGGGTTTGAACTACGAGCAGTACTTC.

This clonotype was detected many times. The chain combines TRBV7-8 with TRBJ2-2, with D possibly being TRBD1 (5 bases). This CDR3 region has 15 residues. CDR1 is SGHVS and CDR2 is FQNEAQ in the germline V gene. The V end lost 2 bases, the J end lost 4 bases, and 11 bases lay between the germline ends. The CDR3 protein is CASSLSAGRTGELFF. Written as DNA, the CDR3 is TGTGCCAGCAGCTTATCTGCAGGGCGCACCGGGGAGCTGTTTTTT.

This chain uses TRBV9 with TRBJ2-1; the D is unclear. V was clipped by 7 bases and J by 7 bases, with 12 bases between them. The germline V gene encodes CDR1 SGDLS and CDR2 YYNGEE. CDR3 length: 12 amino acids. Written as DNA, the CDR3 is TGTGCCAGCGGGCCTAATGGGAATGAGCAGTTCTTC. Translation: CASGPNGNEQFF.

This clonotype was counted at least ten times. The CDR3 protein is CASSPTSTDTQYF. DNA for the CDR3: TGTGCCAGCAGTCCCACTAGCACAGATACGCAGTATTTT. The chain employs TRBV28 and TRBJ2-3; D is unclear. Germline assignment: CDR1 MDHEN and CDR2 SYDVKM. Trimming took off 5 bases at V and 0 bases at J, with 6 bases between the two ends. The CDR3 is made up of 13 amino acids.

About this clonotype: This may stem from a read error, because a much larger clone lies one nucleotide away. The genes are TRBV12-3 or TRBV12-4 and TRBJ1-2, with D maybe TRBD1 (6 bases). The CDR3 spans 14 residues. The CDR3 protein is CAGSAGTTLGGYTF. For the CDR3, the DNA is TGTGCCGGCAGTGCCGGGACAACCCTCGGGGGCTACACCTTC.

This clonotype has more than one count but fewer than ten. The rearrangement links TRBV20-1 to TRBJ1-1, with 10 bases that match TRBD1. The CDR3 runs 16 residues. The germline gives CDR1 DFQATT, CDR2 SNEGSKA (reference sequence). The trim removed 5 bases at V and 0 bases at J, leaving 9 bases unmatched. The CDR3, as DNA: TGCAGTGCTTGGGGACAGGGGAATCTTATGAACACTGAAGCTTTCTTT. Amino acid sequence: CSAWGQGNLMNTEAFF.

This clonotype was detected ten times or more. The genes are TRBV28 and TRBJ1-2; unclear D gene. V lost 5 bases to trimming and J lost 8 bases, with 18 bases between them. The V gene's germline CDR1 is MDHEN and CDR2 SYDVKM. CDR3 length equals 14 residues. The CDR3 nucleotides are TGTGCCAGCAGTCCCGGGGTCCCGTACTGGGGCTACACCTTC. Protein: CASSPGVPYWGYTF.

This sequence joins TRBV28 and TRBJ1-2, with 7 bases aligning to TRBD1. Unmatched junction bases numbered 7, after V lost 6 bases and J lost 0 bases. Germline V gene lookup returns CDR1 MDHEN and CDR2 SYDVKM. CDR3 length: 15 residues. CDR3 DNA: TGTGCCAGCAGGGCCCCCCAGGGGGCTAACTATGGCTACACCTTC. The encoded protein is CASRAPQGANYGYTF.

This clonotype was recorded at least ten times. J is TRBJ2-2 and V is TRBV7-8; 10 bases fit TRBD2. This CDR3 has 14 residues. With 5 bases clipped from V and 7 bases from J, the junction kept 4 bases outside the gene matches. Germline CDR1 SGHVS, CDR2 FQNEAQ. CDR3 region: CASSSGGDGGELFF. CDR3 DNA: TGTGCCAGCAGCAGCGGGGGGGACGGCGGGGAGCTGTTTTTT.

This chain connects TRBV10-3 to TRBJ2-7; D is perhaps TRBD1 or TRBD2 (5 bases each). From germline, CDR1 is ENHRY and CDR2 SYGVKD. With 2 bases removed from V and 5 bases from J, the gap between germline ends came to 10 bases. The CDR3 covers 13 residues. CDR3 loop: CAISEGGLNEQYF. The CDR3 coding sequence is TGTGCCATCAGTGAGGGGGGTTTAAACGAGCAGTACTTC.

This clonotype was recorded only once. This rearrangement joins TRBV2 to TRBJ1-5; possible D gene TRBD1, 5 bases. V was pared by 1 base and J by 6 bases, with 13 bases between. Germline V gene lookup returns CDR1 SNHLY and CDR2 FYNNEI. There are 15 residues in the CDR3. CDR3 sequence reads: CASSEGQFTSQPQHF. The CDR3 DNA follows: TGTGCCAGCAGTGAAGGACAGTTTACAAGTCAGCCCCAGCATTTT.

This clonotype was seen only a few times. This chain uses TRBV7-2 with TRBJ2-1, with 7 bases identical to TRBD2. Germline CDR1 is SGHTA and CDR2 is FQGNSA. V trimming: 3 bases; J trimming: 5 bases; junction bases outside the gene matches: 7. The CDR3 sequence is 15 residues long. This CDR3 is CASSFGLADNNEQFF. The CDR3 DNA reads TGTGCCAGCAGCTTCGGGCTAGCGGACAACAATGAGCAGTTCTTC.

The rearrangement joins TRBV9 to TRBJ2-5, with a weak D call TRBD2 (6 bases). The CDR3 is made up of 14 amino acids. The germline V and J ends were trimmed by 0 bases and 5 bases, with 11 bases remaining between them. CDR1 is SGDLS and CDR2 is YYNGEE in the germline V gene. The CDR3 region has the DNA TGTGCCAGCAGCGTAGGCGGGGTCGGGGAGACCCAGTACTTC. Amino acid sequence: CASSVGGVGETQYF. Using reference TRBV9 and TRBJ2-5 for the parts outside the CDR3, the full variable domain is DSGVTQTPKHLITATGQRVTLRCSPRSGDLSVYWYQQSLDQGLQFLIQYYNGEERAKGNILERFSAQQFPDLHSELNLSSLELGDSALYFCASSVGGVGETQYFGPGTRLLVL.